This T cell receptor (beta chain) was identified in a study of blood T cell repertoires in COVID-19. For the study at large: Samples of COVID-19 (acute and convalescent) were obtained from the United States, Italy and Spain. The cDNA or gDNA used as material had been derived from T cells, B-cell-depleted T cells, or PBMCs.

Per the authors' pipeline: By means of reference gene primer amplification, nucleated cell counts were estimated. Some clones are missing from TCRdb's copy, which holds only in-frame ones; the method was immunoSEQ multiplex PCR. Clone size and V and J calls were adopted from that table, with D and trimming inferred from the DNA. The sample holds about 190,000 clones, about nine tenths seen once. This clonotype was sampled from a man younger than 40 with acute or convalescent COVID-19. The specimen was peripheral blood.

The DNA for the CDR3 is TGTGCCAGCAGGATACAGAGCAGATATGGCTACACCTTC. Amino acids: CASRIQSRYGYTF. This sequence joins TRBV5-6 and TRBJ1-2; D gene uncertain. Germline CDR1 is SGHDT and CDR2 is YYEEEE. The CDR3 loop spans 13 amino acids. Trimming pared 5 bases from V and 5 bases from J, leaving 13 bases between.